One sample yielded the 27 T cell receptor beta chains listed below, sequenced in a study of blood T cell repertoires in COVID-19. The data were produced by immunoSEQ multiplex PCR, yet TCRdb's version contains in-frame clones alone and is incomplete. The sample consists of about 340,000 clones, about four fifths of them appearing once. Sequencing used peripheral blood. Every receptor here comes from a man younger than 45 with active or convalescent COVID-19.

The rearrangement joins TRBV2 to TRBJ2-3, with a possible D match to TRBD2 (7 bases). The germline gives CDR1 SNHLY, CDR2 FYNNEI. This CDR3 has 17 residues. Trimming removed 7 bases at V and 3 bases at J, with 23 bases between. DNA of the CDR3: TGTGCCAGCACCCCCCACCGGGGGGCCGTGATAACAGATACGCAGTATTTT. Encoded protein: CASTPHRGAVITDTQYF.

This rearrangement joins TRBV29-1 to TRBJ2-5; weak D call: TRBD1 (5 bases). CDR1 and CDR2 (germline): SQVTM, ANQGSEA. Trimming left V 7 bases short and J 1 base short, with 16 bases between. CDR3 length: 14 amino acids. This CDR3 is CSALDSGSQETQYF. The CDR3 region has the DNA TGCAGCGCCCTCGACAGTGGAAGCCAAGAGACCCAGTACTTC.

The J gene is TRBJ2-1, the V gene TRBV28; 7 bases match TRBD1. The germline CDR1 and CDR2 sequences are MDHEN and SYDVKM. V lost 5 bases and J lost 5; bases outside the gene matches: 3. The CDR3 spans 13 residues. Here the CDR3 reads CASSLGTDNEQFF. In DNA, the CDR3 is TGTGCCAGCAGTCTGGGGACAGACAATGAGCAGTTCTTC.

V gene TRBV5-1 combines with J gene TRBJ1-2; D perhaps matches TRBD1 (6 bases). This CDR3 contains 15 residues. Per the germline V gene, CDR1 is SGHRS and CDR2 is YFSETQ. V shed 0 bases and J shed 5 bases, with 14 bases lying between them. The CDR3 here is CASSLGTANFYGYTF. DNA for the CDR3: TGCGCCAGCAGCTTGGGGACAGCCAATTTTTATGGCTACACCTTC.

The CDR3 region has the DNA TGTGCCAGCAGTCAGAAGGCCAGATACACCTCGGGTGGCTACACCTTC. Protein: CASSQKARYTSGGYTF. This chain joins TRBV6-2 or TRBV6-3 and TRBJ1-2; D is unclear. Trimming cost V 5 bases and J 7 bases, with 23 bases left between them. The CDR3 has 16 residues. Germline V gene data show CDR1 as MNHEY and CDR2 as SVGEGT.

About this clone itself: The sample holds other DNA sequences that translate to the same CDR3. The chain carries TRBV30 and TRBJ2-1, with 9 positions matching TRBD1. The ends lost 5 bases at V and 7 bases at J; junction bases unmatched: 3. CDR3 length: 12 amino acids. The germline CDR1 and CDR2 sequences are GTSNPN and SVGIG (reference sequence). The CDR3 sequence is CAWDRGENEQFF. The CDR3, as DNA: TGTGCCTGGGACAGGGGGGAGAATGAGCAGTTCTTC.

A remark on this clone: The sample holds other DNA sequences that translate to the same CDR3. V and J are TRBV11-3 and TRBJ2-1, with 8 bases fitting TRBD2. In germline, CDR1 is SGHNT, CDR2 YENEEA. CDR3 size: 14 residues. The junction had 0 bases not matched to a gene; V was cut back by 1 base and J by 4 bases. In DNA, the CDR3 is TGTGCCAGCAGCTTAGCGGGAGGGTACAATGAGCAGTTCTTC. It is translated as CASSLAGGYNEQFF. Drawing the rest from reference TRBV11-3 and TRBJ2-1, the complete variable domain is EAGVVQSPRYKIIEKKQPVAFWCNPISGHNTLYWYLQNLGQGPELLIRYENEEAVDDSQLPKDRFSAERLKGVDSTLKIQPAELGDSAVYLCASSLAGGYNEQFFGPGTRLTVL.

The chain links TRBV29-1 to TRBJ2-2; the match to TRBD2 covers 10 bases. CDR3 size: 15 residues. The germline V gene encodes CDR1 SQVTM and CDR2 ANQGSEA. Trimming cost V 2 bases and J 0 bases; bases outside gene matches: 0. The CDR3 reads CSVESGRANTGELFF. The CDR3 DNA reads TGCAGCGTTGAAAGCGGGAGGGCGAACACCGGGGAGCTGTTTTTT.

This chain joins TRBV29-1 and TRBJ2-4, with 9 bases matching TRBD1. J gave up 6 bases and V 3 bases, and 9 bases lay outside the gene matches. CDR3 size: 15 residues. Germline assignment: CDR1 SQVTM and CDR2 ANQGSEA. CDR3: CSVDTASTGGNIQYF. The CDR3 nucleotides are TGCAGCGTTGATACGGCCTCGACAGGGGGAAACATTCAGTACTTC.

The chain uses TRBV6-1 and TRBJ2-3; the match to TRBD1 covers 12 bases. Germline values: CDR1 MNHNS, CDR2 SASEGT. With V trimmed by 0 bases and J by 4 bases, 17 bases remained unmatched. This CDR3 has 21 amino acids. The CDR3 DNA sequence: TGTGCCAGCAGTGAAGCTCCCGGGACAGGGGGCCGCGGGGGTTTCGCAGATACGCAGTATTTT. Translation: CASSEAPGTGGRGGFADTQYF.

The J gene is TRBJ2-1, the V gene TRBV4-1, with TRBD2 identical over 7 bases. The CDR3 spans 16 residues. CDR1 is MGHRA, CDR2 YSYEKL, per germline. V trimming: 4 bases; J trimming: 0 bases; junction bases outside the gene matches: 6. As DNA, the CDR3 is TGCGCCAGCAGCCCCCGACAGCGGGACTCCTACAATGAGCAGTTCTTC. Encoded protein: CASSPRQRDSYNEQFF.

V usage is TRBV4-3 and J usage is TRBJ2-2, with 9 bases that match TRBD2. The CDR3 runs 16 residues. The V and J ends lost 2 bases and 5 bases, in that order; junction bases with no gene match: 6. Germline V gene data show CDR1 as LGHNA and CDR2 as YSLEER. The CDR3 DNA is TGCGCCAGCAGCCAAAATAGCGGGAGTGGTACCGGGGAGCTGTTTTTT. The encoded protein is CASSQNSGSGTGELFF.

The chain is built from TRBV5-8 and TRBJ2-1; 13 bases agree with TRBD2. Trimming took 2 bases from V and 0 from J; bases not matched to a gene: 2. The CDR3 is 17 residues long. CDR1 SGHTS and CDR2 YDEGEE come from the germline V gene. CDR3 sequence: CASSFGTSGTSYNEQFF. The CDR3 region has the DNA TGTGCCAGCAGCTTTGGGACTAGCGGGACCTCCTACAATGAGCAGTTCTTC.

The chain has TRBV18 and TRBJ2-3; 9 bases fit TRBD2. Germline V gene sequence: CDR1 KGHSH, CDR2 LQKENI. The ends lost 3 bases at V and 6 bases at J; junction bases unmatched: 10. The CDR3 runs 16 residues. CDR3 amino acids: CASSPQGGRASDTQYF. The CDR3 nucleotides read TGTGCCAGCTCACCGCAGGGCGGGAGGGCCTCGGATACGCAGTATTTT.

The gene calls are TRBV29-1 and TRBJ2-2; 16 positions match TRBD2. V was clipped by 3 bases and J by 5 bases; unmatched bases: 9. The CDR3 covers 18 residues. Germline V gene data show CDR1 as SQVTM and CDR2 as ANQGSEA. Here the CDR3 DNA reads TGCAGCGTTGAGACGGGACTAGCGGGAGGGCTAGGAACCGGGGAGCTGTTTTTT. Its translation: CSVETGLAGGLGTGELFF.

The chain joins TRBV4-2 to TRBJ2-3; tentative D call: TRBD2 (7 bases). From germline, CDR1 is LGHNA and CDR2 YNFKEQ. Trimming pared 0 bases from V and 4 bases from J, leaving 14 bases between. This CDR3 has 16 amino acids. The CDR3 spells CASSQDLGGAADTQYF. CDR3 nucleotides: TGTGCCAGCAGCCAAGATTTGGGGGGGGCAGCAGATACGCAGTATTTT.

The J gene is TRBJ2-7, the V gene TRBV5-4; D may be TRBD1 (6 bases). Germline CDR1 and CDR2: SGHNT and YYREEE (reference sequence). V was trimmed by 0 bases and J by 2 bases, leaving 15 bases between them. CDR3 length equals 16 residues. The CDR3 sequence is CASSLGPTGPTYEQYF. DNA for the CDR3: TGTGCCAGCAGCTTGGGCCCGACAGGACCCACCTACGAGCAGTACTTC.

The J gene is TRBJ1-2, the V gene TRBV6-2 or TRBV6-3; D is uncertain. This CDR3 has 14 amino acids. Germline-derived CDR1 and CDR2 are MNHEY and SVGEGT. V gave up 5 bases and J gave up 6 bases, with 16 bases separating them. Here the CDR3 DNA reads TGTGCCAGCAGTCTCGAGGGTGGAATTGATGGCTACACCTTC. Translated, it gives CASSLEGGIDGYTF.

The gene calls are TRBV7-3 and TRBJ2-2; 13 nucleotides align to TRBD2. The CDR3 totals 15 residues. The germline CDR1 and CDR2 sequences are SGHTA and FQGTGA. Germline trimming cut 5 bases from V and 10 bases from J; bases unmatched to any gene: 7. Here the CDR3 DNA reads TGTGCCAGCAGCCCCGGACTAGCGGGAGCAGCGGAGCTGTTTTTT. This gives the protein CASSPGLAGAAELFF.

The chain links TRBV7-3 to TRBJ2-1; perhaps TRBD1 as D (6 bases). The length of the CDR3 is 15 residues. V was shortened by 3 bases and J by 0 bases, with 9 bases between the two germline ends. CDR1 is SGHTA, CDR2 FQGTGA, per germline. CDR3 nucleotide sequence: TGTGCCAGCAGCTTCCGACAGGTCTCCTACAATGAGCAGTTCTTC. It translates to CASSFRQVSYNEQFF.

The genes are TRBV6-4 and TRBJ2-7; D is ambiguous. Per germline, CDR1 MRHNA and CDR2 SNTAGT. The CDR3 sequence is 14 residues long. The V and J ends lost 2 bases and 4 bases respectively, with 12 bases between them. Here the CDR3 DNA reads TGTGCCAGCAGTGACGCCAGCCTAGTTTACGAGCAGTACTTC. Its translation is CASSDASLVYEQYF.

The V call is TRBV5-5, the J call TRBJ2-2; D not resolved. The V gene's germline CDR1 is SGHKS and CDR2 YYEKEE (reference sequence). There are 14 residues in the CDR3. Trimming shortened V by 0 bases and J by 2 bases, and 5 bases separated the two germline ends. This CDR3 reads CASSLDLNTGELFF. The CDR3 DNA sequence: TGTGCCAGCAGCTTGGATCTCAACACCGGGGAGCTGTTTTTT. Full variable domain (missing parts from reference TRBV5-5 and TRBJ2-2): DAGVTQSPTHLIKTRGQQVTLRCSPISGHKSVSWYQQVLGQGPQFIFQYYEKEERGRGNFPDRFSARQFPNYSSELNVNALLLGDSALYLCASSLDLNTGELFFGEGSRLTVL.

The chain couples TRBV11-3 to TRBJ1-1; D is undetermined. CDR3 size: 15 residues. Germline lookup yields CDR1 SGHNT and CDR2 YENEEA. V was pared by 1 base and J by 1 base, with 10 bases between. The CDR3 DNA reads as TGTGCCAGCAGCTTAGTTCTTACTGGGAACACTGAAGCTTTCTTT. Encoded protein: CASSLVLTGNTEAFF.

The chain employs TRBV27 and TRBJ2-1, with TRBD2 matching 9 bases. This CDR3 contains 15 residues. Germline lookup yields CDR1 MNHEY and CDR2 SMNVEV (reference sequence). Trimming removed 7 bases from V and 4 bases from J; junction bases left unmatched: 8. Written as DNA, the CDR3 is TGTGCCAGCATCAAAGAGACTAGCGGATACAATGAGCAGTTCTTC. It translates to CASIKETSGYNEQFF.

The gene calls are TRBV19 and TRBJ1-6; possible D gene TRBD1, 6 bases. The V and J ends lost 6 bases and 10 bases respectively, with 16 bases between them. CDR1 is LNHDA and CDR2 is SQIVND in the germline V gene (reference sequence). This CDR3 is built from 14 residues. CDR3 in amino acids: CASSTAGVGSPLHF. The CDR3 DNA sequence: TGTGCCAGTAGCACCGCAGGGGTCGGATCACCCCTCCACTTT.

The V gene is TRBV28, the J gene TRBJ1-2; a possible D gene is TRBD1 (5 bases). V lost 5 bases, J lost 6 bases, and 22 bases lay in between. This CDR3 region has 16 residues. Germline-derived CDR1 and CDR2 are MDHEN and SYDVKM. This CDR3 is CASSAPGTLLGNGYTF. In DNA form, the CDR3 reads TGTGCCAGCAGTGCCCCCGGGACTCTCTTGGGGAATGGCTACACCTTC.

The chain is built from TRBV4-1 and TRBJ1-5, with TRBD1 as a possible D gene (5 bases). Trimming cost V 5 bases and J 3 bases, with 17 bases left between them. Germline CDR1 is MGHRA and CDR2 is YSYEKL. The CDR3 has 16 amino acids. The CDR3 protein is CASSTRLGQINQPQHF. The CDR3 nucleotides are TGCGCCAGCAGCACTCGGCTGGGGCAGATCAATCAGCCCCAGCATTTT.